The subject of this entry is one TCR beta chain. This entry belongs to a study of blood T cell repertoires in COVID-19. The V gene lost 2 bases and the J gene lost 5 bases, with 13 bases spanning the gap. Germline lookup yields CDR1 SGHRS and CDR2 YFSETQ. The CDR3 runs 15 residues. Repertoires were generated with immunoSEQ multiplex PCR, while TCRdb's copy carries only in-frame clones and drops some. The data contain approximately 130,000 clones, more than 75% of them seen just once; the ten biggest clones take up 15% to 20%. The chain links TRBV5-1 to TRBJ2-2, with a tentative D call TRBD2 (5 bases). Sequencing was carried out using peripheral blood. The TCR comes from a woman between 50 and 59 years old who had recovered from COVID-19. As DNA, the CDR3 is TGCGCCAGCAGCTTAAAGCCCCGAGGGACCGGGGAGCTGTTTTTT. Its translation: CASSLKPRGTGELFF.